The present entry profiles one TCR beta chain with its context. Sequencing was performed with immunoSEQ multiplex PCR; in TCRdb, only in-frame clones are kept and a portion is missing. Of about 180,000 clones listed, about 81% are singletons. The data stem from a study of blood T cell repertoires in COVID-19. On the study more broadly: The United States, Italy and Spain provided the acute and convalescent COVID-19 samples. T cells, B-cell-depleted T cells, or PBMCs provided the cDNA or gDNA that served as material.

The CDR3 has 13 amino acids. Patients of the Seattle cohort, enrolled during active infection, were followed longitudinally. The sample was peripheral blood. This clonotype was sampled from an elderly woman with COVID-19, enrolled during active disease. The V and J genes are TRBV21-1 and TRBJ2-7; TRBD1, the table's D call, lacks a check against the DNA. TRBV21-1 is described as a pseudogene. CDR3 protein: CASGTGDSYEQYF. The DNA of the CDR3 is TGTGCCAGTGGGACAGGGGACTCCTACGAGCAGTACTTC.